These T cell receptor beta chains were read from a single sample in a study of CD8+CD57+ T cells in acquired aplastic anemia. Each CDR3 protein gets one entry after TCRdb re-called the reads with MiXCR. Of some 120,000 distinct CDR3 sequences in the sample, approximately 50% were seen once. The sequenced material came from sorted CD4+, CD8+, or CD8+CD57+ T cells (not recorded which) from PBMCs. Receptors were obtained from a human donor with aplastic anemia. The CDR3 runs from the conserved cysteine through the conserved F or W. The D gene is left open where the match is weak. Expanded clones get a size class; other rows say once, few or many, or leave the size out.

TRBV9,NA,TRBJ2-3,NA,TGTGCCAGCAGCGTAGGCGGGACAACTAGCACAGATACGCAGTATTTT,CASSVGGTTSTDTQYF
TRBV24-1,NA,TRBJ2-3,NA,TGTGCCACCAGTGCTTCCCAGGGGGGCGCAGATACGCAGTATTTT,CATSASQGGADTQYF
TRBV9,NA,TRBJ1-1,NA,TGTGCCAGCAGCGCCTTTAGTAGACAAGAGATGAACACTGAGGCTTTCTTT,CASSAFSRQEMNTEAFF
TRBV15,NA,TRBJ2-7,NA,TGTGCCACCAGCCCAGACAGCTACGAGCAGTACTTC,CATSPDSYEQYF
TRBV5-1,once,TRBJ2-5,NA,TGCGCCAGCAGCTTGGAGAGTAAAGAGACCCAGTACTTC,CASSLESKETQYF
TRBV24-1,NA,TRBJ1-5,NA,TGTGCCACCAGTGATTTGAGGGCAGGGAGAGGTCGCAATCAGCCCCAGCATTTT,CATSDLRAGRGRNQPQHF
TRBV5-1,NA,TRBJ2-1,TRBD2,TGCGCCAGCAGCTTGATGACTAGCGGGAGCAATGAGCAGTTCTTC,CASSLMTSGSNEQFF
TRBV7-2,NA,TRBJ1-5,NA,TGTGCCAGCAGCCCGGGGTGGGGGAATCAGCCCCAGCATTTT,CASSPGWGNQPQHF
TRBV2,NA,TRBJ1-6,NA,TGTGCCAGCAGTCTCAGGGAGACAAATAATTCACCCCTCCACTTT,CASSLRETNNSPLHF
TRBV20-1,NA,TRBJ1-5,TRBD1,TGCAGTGCTCGACAGGGGGCGAGCAATCAGCCCCAGCATTTT,CSARQGASNQPQHF
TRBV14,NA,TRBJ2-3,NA,TGTGCCAGCAGCGGTTTTTACACAGATACGCAGTATTTT,CASSGFYTDTQYF
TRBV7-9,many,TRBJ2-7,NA,TGTGCCAGCAGCCCCCTAGCAACCTACGAGCAGTACTTC,CASSPLATYEQYF
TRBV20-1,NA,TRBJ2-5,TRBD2,TGCAGTGCTTTACTTCCGACTAGCGAAGAGACCCGGTACTTC,CSALLPTSEETRYF
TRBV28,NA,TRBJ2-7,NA,TGTGCCAGCAGTTTATCCGGCAGGAGCTACGAGCAGTACTTC,CASSLSGRSYEQYF
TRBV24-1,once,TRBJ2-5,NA,TGTGCCACCAGTGATCCTTCAGGGGCGGGGGAGACCCAGTACTTC,CATSDPSGAGETQYF
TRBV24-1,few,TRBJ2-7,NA,TGTGCCACCAGTGTCCCCGGGACTGGCCACTCCTACGAGCAGTACTTC,CATSVPGTGHSYEQYF
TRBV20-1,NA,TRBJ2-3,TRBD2,TGCAGTGCTAGGGAGCGGGAGGGCCTACTGGATACGCAGTATTTT,CSAREREGLLDTQYF
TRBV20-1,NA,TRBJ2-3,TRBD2,TGCAGTGCTAGGGTCTTCGGACTAGCGGGGGGGCCAGATACGCAGTATTTT,CSARVFGLAGGPDTQYF
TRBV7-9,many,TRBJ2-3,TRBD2,TGTGCCAGCAGCTGGAGCGGGGGGGGCACAGATACGCAGTATTTT,CASSWSGGGTDTQYF
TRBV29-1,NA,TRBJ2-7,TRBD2,TGCAGCGTCCTTGTTAGCGGGTTGAACGAGCAGTACTTC,CSVLVSGLNEQYF
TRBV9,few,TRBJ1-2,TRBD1,TGTGCCAGCAGTGGAGGACAGGGAAACTATGGATACACCTTC,CASSGGQGNYGYTF
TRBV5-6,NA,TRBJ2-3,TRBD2,TGTGCCAGCAGTTCTGGACTAGTAAGCACAGATACGCAGTATTTT,CASSSGLVSTDTQYF
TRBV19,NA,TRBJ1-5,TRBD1,TGTGCCAGTAGGGACAGGGGTGGTCAGCCCCAGCATTTT,CASRDRGGQPQHF
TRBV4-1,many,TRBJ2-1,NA,TGCGCCAGCAGCCAAGAGGTAGCGCATAGCTCCTACAATGAGCAGTTCTTC,CASSQEVAHSSYNEQFF
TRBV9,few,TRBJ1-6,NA,TGTGCCAGCAGCGGAGGGGGAAATGGTAATTCACCCCTCCACTTT,CASSGGGNGNSPLHF
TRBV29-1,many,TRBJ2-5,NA,TGCAGCGTTCCGGGGCTATTTGGCCCCCCTACCCAGTACTTC,CSVPGLFGPPTQYF
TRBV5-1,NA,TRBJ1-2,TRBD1,TGCGCCAGCAGCTTGGCGGGCAGGGGGATCTATGGCTACACCTTC,CASSLAGRGIYGYTF
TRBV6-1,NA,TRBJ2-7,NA,TGTGCCAGCAGTGTGGGGCAGGTGTACGAGCAGTACTTC,CASSVGQVYEQYF
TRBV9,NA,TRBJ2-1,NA,TGTGCCAGCAGCGTAGCTGCCCTAGGGGGAAAGAACTCCTACAATGAGCAGTTCTTC,CASSVAALGGKNSYNEQFF
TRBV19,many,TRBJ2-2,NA,TGTGCCAGTAAGGGTGACACCGGGGAGCTGTTTTTT,CASKGDTGELFF
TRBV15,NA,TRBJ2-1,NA,TGTGCCACCAGCAGAGATCAGTACAATGAGCAGTTCTTC,CATSRDQYNEQFF
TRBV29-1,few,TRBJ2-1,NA,TGCAGCGTCCGCACCCTTTTGGCAGAGCAGTTCTTC,CSVRTLLAEQFF
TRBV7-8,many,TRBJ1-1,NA,TGTGCCAGCAGCTTAGGTGGGGGGCTGAACACTGAAGCTTTCTTT,CASSLGGGLNTEAFF
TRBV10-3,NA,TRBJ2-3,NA,TGTGCCATCAGTGTCTCGGATACGCAGTATTTT,CAISVSDTQYF
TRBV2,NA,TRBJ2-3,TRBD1,TGTGCCAGCAGTACCGGTACAGGGGGCGCGCAGTATTTT,CASSTGTGGAQYF
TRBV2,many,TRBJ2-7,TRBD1,TGTGCCAGCAGTCCCGGGACAGGGTACTACGAGCAGTACTTC,CASSPGTGYYEQYF
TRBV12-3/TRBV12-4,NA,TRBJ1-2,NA,TGTGCCAGCAGCCCAGGCCCCCTGGGCTACACCTTC,CASSPGPLGYTF
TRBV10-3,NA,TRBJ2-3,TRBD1,TGTGCCATCAGTAACCACATCCCCGGGACAGGTGGCACGCAGTATTTT,CAISNHIPGTGGTQYF
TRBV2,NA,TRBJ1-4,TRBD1,TGTGCCAGCCGCCGGGACAGGGATCCCGACCGACCCAAACTGTTTTTT,CASRRDRDPDRPKLFF
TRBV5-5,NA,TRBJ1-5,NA,TGTGCCAGCAGCTTGGTCAGGGGAAGCAATCAGCCCCAGCATTTT,CASSLVRGSNQPQHF
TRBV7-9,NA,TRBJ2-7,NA,TGTGCCAGCAACCCGGTTTTAGGGGGCTCCTACGAGCAGTACTTC,CASNPVLGGSYEQYF
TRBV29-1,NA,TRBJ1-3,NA,TGCAGCGCCACAGGAACGGGAAACACCATATATTTT,CSATGTGNTIYF
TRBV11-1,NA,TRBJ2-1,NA,TGTGCCAGCAGCGGGCAGGACACCTACAATGAGCAGTTCTTC,CASSGQDTYNEQFF
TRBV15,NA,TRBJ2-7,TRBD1,TGTGCCACCGAGGACAGGGCGCTGTCCTACGAGCAGTACTTC,CATEDRALSYEQYF
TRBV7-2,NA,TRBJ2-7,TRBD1,TGTGCCAGCAGCTTAGCCCCGGGACAGGGAACCTACGAGCAGTACTTC,CASSLAPGQGTYEQYF
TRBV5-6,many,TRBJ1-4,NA,TGTGCCAGCACCACCCGGGAGATTCGGGAAAAACTGTTTTTT,CASTTREIREKLFF
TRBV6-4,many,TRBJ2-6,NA,TGTGCCAGCAGTGACTCTGGGGCCAACGTCCTGACTTTC,CASSDSGANVLTF
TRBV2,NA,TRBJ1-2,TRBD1,TGTGCCAGCAGTGAAGTCTGGACAGGCGTCTATGGCTACACCTTC,CASSEVWTGVYGYTF
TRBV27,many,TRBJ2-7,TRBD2,TGTGCCAGCAGTTCTAGCGGGTTGTCCTACGAGCAGTACTTC,CASSSSGLSYEQYF
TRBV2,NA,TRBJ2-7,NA,TGTGCCAGCAGTCAACTCCCAGGGCTTTACGAGCAGTACTTC,CASSQLPGLYEQYF
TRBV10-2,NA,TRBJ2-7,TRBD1,TGCGCCAGCAGAGAGGACAGGGCCGGTTACGAGCAGTACTTC,CASREDRAGYEQYF
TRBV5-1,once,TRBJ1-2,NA,TGCGCCAGCAGCTTGGGTTCATACCGTAACTATGGCTACACCTTC,CASSLGSYRNYGYTF
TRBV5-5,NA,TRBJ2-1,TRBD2,TGTGCCAGCAGTTCTAGCGGGTTGCCCAATGAGCAGTTCTTC,CASSSSGLPNEQFF